The present entry profiles one TCR beta chain with its context. The target antigen is unknown. The data originate from a study of cytomegalovirus exposure and HLA in healthy donors. Notes on the study in general: TCR beta V segments were, for the most part, productive about 87% or about 30% of the time in an earlier analysis. Several top significant clusters appeared, in a later analysis, to be linked to common viral pathogens.

This PCR relied on a set of 60 Vbeta primers and 13 Jbeta primers. The table came from immunoSEQ multiplex PCR; TCRdb's copy has only in-frame clones and leaves some out. The profile shows roughly 120,000 clones, over 75% of them singletons. This CDR3 comprises 13 residues. Trimming took 0 bases from V and 12 from J, leaving 13 bases between them. Germline V lookup: CDR1 SGHDT, CDR2 YYEEEE. The chain links TRBV5-6 to TRBJ2-1; D is possibly TRBD1 (5 bases). The sample taken for sequencing was PBMCs. The clonotype originates from a human donor in good health. The DNA for the CDR3 is TGTGCCAGCAGCTTGGAGGCAGGGCTCGGGCAGTTCTTC. This sequence encodes CASSLEAGLGQFF.